Included here is one T cell receptor (beta chain) sequence, with context. What it recognizes is unknown. This record comes from a study of Ad26.COV2.S vaccination and SARS-CoV-2 variants. Findings and limits, study-wide: It was vaccine recipients, not placebo recipients, who had the higher spike-specific TCR breadth. People who got the vaccine or the placebo had similar non-spike TCR breadth.

CDR1 SGHDT and CDR2 YYEEEE come from the germline V gene. The CDR3 sequence is 15 residues long. V gave up 4 bases and J gave up 4 bases; unmatched junction bases: 8. Sequencing used immunoSEQ multiplex PCR; TCRdb keeps in-frame clones, though not all of them. The sample consists of approximately 300,000 clones, 70% to 90% of them appearing once. Treatment specified: 15 to 20 received Ad26.COV2.S at low or high dose, single or two shots; five or six received placebo; per-sample allocation not given. Vaccine and placebo recipients were sampled on day 63 after the first injection. The material was peripheral blood, obtained in a trial of Ad26.COV2.S vaccine versus placebo. This TCR was recovered from a person aged 18-60 years who received the Ad26.COV2.S COVID-19 vaccine or a placebo. V usage is TRBV5-6 and J usage is TRBJ1-1; 9 nucleotides line up with TRBD1. DNA of the CDR3: TGTGCCAGCAGCCTATACAGGGGGCTAACCACTGAAGCTTTCTTT. Residues: CASSLYRGLTTEAFF.